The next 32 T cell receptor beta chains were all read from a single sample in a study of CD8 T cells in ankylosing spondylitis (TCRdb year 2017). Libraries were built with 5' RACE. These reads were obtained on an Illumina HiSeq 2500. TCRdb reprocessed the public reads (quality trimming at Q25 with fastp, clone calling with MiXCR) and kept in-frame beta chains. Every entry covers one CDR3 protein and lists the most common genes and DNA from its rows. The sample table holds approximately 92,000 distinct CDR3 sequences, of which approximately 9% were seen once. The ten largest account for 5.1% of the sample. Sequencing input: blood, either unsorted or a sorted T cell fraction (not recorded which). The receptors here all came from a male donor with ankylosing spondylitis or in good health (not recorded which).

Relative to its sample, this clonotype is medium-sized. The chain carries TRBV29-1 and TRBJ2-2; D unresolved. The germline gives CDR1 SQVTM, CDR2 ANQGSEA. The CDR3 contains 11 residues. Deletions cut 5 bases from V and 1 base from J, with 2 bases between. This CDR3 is CSVQNTGELFF. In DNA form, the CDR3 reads TGCAGCGTTCAGAACACCGGGGAGCTGTTTTTT.

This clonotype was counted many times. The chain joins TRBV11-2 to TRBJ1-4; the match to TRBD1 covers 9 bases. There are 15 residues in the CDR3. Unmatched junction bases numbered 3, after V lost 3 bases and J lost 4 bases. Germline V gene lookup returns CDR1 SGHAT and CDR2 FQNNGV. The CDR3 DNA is TGTGCCAGCAGCTTGGGACAGGGCCATAATGAAAAACTGTTTTTT. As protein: CASSLGQGHNEKLFF.

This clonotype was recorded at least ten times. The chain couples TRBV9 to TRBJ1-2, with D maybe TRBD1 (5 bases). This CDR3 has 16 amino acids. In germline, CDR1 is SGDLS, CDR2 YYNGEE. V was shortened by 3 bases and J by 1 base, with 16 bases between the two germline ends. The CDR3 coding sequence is TGTGCCAGCAGCGCCAGTCGGCGGGGGGATAACTATGGCTACACCTTC. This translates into CASSASRRGDNYGYTF. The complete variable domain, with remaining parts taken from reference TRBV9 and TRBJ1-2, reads DSGVTQTPKHLITATGQRVTLRCSPRSGDLSVYWYQQSLDQGLQFLIQYYNGEERAKGNILERFSAQQFPDLHSELNLSSLELGDSALYFCASSASRRGDNYGYTFGSGTRLTVV.

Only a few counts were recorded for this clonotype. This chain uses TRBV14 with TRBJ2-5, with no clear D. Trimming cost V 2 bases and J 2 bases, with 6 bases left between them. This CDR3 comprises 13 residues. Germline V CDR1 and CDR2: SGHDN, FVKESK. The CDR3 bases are TGTGCCAGCAGCCAAAGAGCGCAAGAGACCCAGTACTTC. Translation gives CASSQRAQETQYF.

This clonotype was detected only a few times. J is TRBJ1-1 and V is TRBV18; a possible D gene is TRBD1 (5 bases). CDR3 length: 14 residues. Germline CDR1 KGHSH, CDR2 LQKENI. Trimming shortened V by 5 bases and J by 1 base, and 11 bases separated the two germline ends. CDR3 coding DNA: TGTGCCAGCTCAGCCCGCGGGACGAACACTGAAGCTTTCTTT. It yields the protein CASSARGTNTEAFF.

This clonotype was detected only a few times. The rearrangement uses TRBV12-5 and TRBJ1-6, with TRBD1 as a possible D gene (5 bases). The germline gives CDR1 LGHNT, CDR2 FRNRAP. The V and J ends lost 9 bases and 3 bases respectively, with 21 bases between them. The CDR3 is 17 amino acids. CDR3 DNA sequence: TGTGCTAGGCGCCGCACAGGCCTTCACGACTATAATTCACCCCTCCACTTT. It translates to CARRRTGLHDYNSPLHF.

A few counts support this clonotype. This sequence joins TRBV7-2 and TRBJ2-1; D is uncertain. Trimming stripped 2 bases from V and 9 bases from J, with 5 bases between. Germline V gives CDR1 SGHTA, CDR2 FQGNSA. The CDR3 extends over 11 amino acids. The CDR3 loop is CASSLLSEQFF. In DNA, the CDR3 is TGTGCCAGCAGCTTACTCTCTGAGCAGTTCTTC.

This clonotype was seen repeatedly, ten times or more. In nucleotides, the CDR3 is TGCAGTGCTAGGGTCCATCGGGAGCAGTACTTC. This encodes CSARVHREQYF. The V gene is TRBV20-1, the J gene TRBJ2-7; D is uncertain. Between the trimmed V and J ends, which lost 3 bases and 7 bases, there was a span of 10 bases. This CDR3 is 11 amino acids long. Germline V gives CDR1 DFQATT, CDR2 SNEGSKA (reference sequence).

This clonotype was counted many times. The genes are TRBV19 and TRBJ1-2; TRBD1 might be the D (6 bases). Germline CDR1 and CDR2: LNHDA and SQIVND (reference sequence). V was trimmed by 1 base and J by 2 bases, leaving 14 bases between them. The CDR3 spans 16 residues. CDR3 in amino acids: CASSIGTPGDNYGYTF. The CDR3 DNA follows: TGTGCCAGTAGTATAGGAACGCCAGGGGACAACTATGGCTACACCTTC.

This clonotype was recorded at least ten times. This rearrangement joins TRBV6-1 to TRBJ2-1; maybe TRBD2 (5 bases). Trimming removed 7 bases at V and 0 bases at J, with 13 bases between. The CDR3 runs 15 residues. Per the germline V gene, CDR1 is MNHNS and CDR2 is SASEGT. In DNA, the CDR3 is TGTGCCAGCAATCAAGAGCGGTTCTCCTACAATGAGCAGTTCTTC. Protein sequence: CASNQERFSYNEQFF.

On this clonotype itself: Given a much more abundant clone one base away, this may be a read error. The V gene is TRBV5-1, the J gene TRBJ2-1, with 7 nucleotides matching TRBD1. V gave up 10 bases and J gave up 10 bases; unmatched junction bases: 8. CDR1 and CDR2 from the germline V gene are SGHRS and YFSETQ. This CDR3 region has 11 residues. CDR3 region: CAVQGIFEQFF. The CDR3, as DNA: TGCGCCGTACAGGGGATCTTCGAGCAGTTCTTC.

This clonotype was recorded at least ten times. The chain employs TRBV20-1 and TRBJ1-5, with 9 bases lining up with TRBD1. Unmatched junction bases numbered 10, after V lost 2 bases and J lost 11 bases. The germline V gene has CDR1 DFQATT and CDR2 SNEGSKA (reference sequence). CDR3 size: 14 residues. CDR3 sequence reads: CSARTGTGTLAQHF. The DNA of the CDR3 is TGCAGTGCTAGAACCGGGACAGGGACGTTGGCCCAGCATTTT.

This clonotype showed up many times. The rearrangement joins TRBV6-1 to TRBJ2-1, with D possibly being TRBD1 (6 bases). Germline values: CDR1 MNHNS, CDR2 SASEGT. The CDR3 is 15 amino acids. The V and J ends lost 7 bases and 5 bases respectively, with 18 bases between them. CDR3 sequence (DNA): TGTGCCAGCACCTTAGGGGGTGGCGGTAACAATGAGCAGTTCTTC. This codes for CASTLGGGGNNEQFF.

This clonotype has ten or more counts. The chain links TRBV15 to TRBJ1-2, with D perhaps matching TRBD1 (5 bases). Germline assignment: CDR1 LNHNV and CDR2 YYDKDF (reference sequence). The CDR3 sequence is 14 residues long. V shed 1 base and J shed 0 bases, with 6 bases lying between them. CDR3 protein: CATSRGQPNYGYTF. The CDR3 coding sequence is TGTGCCACCAGCAGAGGACAGCCTAACTATGGCTACACCTTC.

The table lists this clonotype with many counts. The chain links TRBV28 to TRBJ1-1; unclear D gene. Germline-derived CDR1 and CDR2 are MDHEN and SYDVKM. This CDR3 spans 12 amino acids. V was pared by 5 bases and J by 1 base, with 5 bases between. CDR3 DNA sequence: TGTGCCAGCAGTCCGCCGAACACTGAAGCTTTCTTT. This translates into CASSPPNTEAFF.

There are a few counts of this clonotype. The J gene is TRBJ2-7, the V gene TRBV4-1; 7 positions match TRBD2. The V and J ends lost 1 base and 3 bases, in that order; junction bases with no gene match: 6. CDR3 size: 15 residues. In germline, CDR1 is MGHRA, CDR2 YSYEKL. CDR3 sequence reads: CASSQVGVAGYEQYF. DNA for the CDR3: TGCGCCAGCAGCCAAGTTGGGGTAGCGGGCTACGAGCAGTACTTC.

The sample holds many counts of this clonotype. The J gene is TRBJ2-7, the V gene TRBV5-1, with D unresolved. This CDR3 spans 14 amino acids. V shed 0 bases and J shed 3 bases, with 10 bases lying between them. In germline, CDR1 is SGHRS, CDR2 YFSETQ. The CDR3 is CASSLEPLDYEQYF. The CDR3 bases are TGCGCCAGCAGCTTGGAGCCGTTGGACTACGAGCAGTACTTC.

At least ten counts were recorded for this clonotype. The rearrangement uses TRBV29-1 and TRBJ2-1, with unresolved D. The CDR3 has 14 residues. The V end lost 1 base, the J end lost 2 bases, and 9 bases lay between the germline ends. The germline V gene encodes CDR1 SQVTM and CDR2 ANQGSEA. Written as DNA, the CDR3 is TGCAGCGTTGAAGGGCAGGATGCCTACAATGAGCAGTTCTTC. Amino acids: CSVEGQDAYNEQFF.

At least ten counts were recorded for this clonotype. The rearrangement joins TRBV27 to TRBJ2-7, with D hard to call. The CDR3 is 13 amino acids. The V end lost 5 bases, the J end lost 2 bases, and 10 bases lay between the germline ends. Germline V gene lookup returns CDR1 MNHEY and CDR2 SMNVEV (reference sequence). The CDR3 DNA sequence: TGTGCCAGCAGTCTCTCGTTCGCCTACGAGCAGTACTTC. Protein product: CASSLSFAYEQYF.

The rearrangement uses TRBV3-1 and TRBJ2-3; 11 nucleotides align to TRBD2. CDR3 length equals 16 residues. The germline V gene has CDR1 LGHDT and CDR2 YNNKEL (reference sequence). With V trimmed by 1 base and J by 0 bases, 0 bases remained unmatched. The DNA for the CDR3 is TGTGCCAGCAGCCAAGCTAGCGGGGGGAGCACAGATACGCAGTATTTT. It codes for CASSQASGGSTDTQYF.

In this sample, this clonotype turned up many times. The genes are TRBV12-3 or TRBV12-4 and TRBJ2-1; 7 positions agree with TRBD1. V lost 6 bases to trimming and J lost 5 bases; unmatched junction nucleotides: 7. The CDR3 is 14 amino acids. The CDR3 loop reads CASRSDRVHNEQFF. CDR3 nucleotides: TGTGCCAGCAGATCAGACAGGGTCCACAATGAGCAGTTCTTC.

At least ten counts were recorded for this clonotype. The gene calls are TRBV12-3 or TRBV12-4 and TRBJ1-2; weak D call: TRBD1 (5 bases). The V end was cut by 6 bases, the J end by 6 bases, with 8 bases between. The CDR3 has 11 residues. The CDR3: CASRDIDGYTF. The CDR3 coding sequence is TGTGCCAGCAGGGACATCGATGGCTACACCTTC.

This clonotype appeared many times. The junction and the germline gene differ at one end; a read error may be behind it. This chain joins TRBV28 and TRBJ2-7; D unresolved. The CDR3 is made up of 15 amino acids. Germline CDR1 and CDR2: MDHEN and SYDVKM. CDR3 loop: CATSGRNNKVYEQYF. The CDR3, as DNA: TGTGCCACCAGTGGACGTAACAACAAGGTCTACGAGCAGTACTTC.

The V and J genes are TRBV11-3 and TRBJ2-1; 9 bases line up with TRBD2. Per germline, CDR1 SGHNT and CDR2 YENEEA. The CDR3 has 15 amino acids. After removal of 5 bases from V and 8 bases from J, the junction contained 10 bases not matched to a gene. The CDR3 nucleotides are TGTGCCAGCAGCCTCGAGGGCGGGGGGGCCTATGAGCAGTTCTTC. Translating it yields CASSLEGGGAYEQFF.

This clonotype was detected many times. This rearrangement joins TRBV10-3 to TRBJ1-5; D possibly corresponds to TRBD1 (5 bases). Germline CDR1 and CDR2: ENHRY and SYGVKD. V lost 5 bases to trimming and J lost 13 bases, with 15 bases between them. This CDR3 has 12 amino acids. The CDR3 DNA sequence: TGTGCCATCAGTCCCGCCCAAGGGGTTCAGCATTTT. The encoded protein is CAISPAQGVQHF.

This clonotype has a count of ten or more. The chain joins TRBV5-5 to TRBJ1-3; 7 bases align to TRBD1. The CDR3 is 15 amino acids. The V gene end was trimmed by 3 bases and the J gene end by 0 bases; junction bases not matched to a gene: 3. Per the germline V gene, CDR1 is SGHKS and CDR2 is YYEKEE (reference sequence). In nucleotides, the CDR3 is TGTGCCAGCAGCTACCGGACAGGCTCTGGAAACACCATATATTTT. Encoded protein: CASSYRTGSGNTIYF.

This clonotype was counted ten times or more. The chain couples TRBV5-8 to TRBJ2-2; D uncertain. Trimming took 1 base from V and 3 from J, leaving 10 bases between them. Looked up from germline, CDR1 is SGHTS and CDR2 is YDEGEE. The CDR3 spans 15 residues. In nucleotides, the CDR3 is TGTGCCAGCAGCTTGACTATTCTATACACCGGGGAGCTGTTTTTT. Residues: CASSLTILYTGELFF.

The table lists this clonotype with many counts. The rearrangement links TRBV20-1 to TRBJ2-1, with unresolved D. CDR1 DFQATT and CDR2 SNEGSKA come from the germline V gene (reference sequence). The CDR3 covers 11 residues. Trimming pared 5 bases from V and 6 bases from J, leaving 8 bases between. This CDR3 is CSAPQGNEQFF. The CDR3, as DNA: TGCAGTGCTCCCCAAGGCAATGAGCAGTTCTTC.

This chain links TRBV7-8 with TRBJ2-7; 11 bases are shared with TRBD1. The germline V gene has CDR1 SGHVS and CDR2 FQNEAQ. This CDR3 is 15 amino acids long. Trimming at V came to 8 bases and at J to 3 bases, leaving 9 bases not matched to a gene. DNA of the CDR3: TGTGCCAGCGAACCGGGACAGGGGGTTTTCTACGAGCAGTACTTC. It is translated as CASEPGQGVFYEQYF.

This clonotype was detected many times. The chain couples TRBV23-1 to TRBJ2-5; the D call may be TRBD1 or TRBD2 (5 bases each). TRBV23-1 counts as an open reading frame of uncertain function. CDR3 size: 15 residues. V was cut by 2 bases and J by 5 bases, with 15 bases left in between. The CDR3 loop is CASSQRQGVLETQYF. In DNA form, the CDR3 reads TGCGCCAGCAGTCAACGGCAGGGAGTTTTGGAGACCCAGTACTTC.

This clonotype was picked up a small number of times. CDR3 loop: CAWSVEGNQPQHF. The CDR3 nucleotides are TGTGCCTGGAGTGTGGAGGGCAATCAGCCCCAGCATTTT. The rearrangement uses TRBV30 and TRBJ1-5; the D is unclear. Trimming left V 0 bases short and J 2 bases short, with 5 bases between. This CDR3 is 13 amino acids long. Germline CDR1 reads GTSNPN; CDR2 reads SVGIG (reference sequence).

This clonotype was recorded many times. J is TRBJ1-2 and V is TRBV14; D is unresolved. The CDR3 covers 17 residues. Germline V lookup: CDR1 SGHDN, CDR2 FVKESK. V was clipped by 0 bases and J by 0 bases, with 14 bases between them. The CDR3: CASSQDLATEPNYGYTF. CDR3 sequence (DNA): TGTGCCAGCAGCCAAGACCTGGCGACGGAGCCTAACTATGGCTACACCTTC.